The rows below give T cell receptor beta chains drawn from one sample of a study of cytomegalovirus exposure and HLA in healthy donors. The table came from immunoSEQ multiplex PCR; TCRdb's copy has only in-frame clones and leaves some out. The sample yields about 180,000 clones, around nine tenths seen once. The specimen sequenced was PBMCs. The receptors were sampled from a young man in good health and CMV-seropositive. Both conserved end residues are part of each CDR3. Fields, in order: V gene, J gene, CDR3 protein.

TRBV6-6	TRBJ2-7	CASSYSTAGNEQYF
TRBV28	TRBJ2-1	CASSSPRQKNEQFF
TRBV7-8	TRBJ2-7	CASSFWAQGSGRYEQYF
TRBV7-2	TRBJ1-1	CASSSTGGDTEAFF
TRBV2	TRBJ2-7	CASSSPYEQYF
TRBV5-4	TRBJ2-7	CASSFDRGYEQYF
TRBV25-1	TRBJ1-4	CASTSDRGDEKLFF
TRBV27	TRBJ2-3	CASGPSGLWSSSTDTQYF
TRBV2	TRBJ1-1	CASSYRGLTEAFF
TRBV4-1	TRBJ2-1	CASRPWGRGQGFPFF
TRBV9	TRBJ2-2	CASSRDFNTGELFF
TRBV5-6	TRBJ2-6	CASSLEGSPGANVLTF
TRBV4-3	TRBJ2-1	CASSQAGGPLSSYNEQFF
TRBV7-3	TRBJ1-1	CASSLRMNTEAFF
TRBV4-2	TRBJ1-5	CASSQDIVTGRQPQHF
TRBV19	TRBJ2-3	CASSTSALAGAIDTQYF
TRBV4-2	TRBJ2-3	CASKQSGGRASDTQYF
TRBV7-3	TRBJ1-2	CASSYDSNYGYTF
TRBV4-3	TRBJ1-4	CASSHNPGGLLFF
TRBV7-6	TRBJ2-3	CASSTTGTGSSDTQYF
TRBV2	TRBJ1-2	CASSEETGGIYGYTF
TRBV5-4	TRBJ2-4	CASSDDGTSELLAKNIQYF
TRBV4-1	TRBJ1-1	CASSQGAARVNTEAFF
TRBV5-1	TRBJ2-3	CASSLASTGWDTDTQYF
TRBV6-4	TRBJ2-3	CASSGQGGSTDTQYF